These 10 T cell receptor beta chains came from one sample sequenced in a study of T-cell reconstitution after alpha-beta-depleted transplantation in children. It was with unique molecular identifiers that the TCRbeta library was prepared. Via MiXCR, TCRdb re-called the PCR reads, giving one row per CDR3 protein. There are 330,000 or so distinct CDR3 sequences in the sample; 10% occur only once, and around 2.3% lies in the top ten. The input for sequencing was PBMCs from the stem cell graft donor, taken from the stem cell graft. All receptors come from a human donor who donated a stem cell graft to a child with acute lymphoblastic leukemia.

In this sample, this clonotype turned up many times. This chain uses TRBV27 with TRBJ2-2, with TRBD2 matching 7 bases. V dropped 3 bases and J dropped 4; count of bases not matched to a gene: 5. CDR1 and CDR2 from the germline V gene are MNHEY and SMNVEV (reference sequence). CDR3 length equals 15 residues. CDR3 sequence: CASSFGLDFTGELFF. The CDR3 nucleotides are TGTGCCAGCAGTTTCGGACTAGACTTCACCGGGGAGCTGTTTTTT.

The table lists this clonotype with a few counts. The V gene is TRBV7-8, the J gene TRBJ1-5, with D hard to call. Per the germline V gene, CDR1 is SGHVS and CDR2 is FQNEAQ. The CDR3 contains 13 residues. V shed 2 bases and J shed 4 bases, with 6 bases lying between them. CDR3: CASSLRLNQPQHF. CDR3 DNA sequence: TGTGCCAGCAGCTTACGACTGAATCAGCCCCAGCATTTT.

J is TRBJ1-2 and V is TRBV7-9; no clear D gene. This CDR3 is built from 13 residues. In germline, CDR1 is SEHNR, CDR2 FQNEAQ (reference sequence). With 5 bases removed from V and 2 bases from J, the gap between germline ends came to 9 bases. In DNA form, the CDR3 reads TGTGCCAGCAGCAAAGGGTCCAACTATGGCTACACCTTC. Its protein product is CASSKGSNYGYTF.

The table lists this clonotype with many counts. This chain connects TRBV28 to TRBJ2-3; D gene unclear. Germline V gives CDR1 MDHEN, CDR2 SYDVKM. V dropped 6 bases and J dropped 3 bases, with 10 bases sitting between them. The CDR3 is 13 amino acids. For the CDR3, the DNA is TGTGCCAGCAGCCATAGCTTTACAGATACGCAGTATTTT. Protein sequence: CASSHSFTDTQYF.

V gene TRBV9 combines with J gene TRBJ2-7; 8 bases map to TRBD2. Per germline, CDR1 SGDLS and CDR2 YYNGEE. The CDR3 runs to 16 residues. V trimming: 3 bases; J trimming: 2 bases; junction bases outside the gene matches: 10. The CDR3 DNA reads as TGTGCCAGCAGCGCCCGACCTAGCGGGTCCGCCTACGAGCAGTACTTC. The encoded protein is CASSARPSGSAYEQYF. Full variable domain (outside the CDR3, taken from reference TRBV9 and TRBJ2-7): DSGVTQTPKHLITATGQRVTLRCSPRSGDLSVYWYQQSLDQGLQFLIQYYNGEERAKGNILERFSAQQFPDLHSELNLSSLELGDSALYFCASSARPSGSAYEQYFGPGTRLTVT.

This clonotype was recorded many times. This rearrangement joins TRBV7-2 to TRBJ2-4, with 8 positions matching TRBD2. J lost 15 bases, V lost 5 bases, and 9 bases had no gene match. The CDR3 loop spans 12 amino acids. Germline V gene lookup returns CDR1 SGHTA and CDR2 FQGNSA. Written as DNA, the CDR3 is TGTGCCAGCAGCCAACCTCGCGGGAGGCTGTACTTC. Translated, it gives CASSQPRGRLYF.

The J gene is TRBJ2-2, the V gene TRBV7-9; tentatively, D is TRBD1 or TRBD2 (5 bases each). The CDR3 runs to 15 residues. Germline lookup yields CDR1 SEHNR and CDR2 FQNEAQ (reference sequence). V was shortened by 4 bases and J by 3 bases, with 12 bases between the two germline ends. The CDR3 is CASSWGRPDTGELFF. The CDR3 region has the DNA TGTGCCAGCAGCTGGGGACGGCCGGACACCGGGGAGCTGTTTTTT.

The rearrangement joins TRBV9 to TRBJ2-1, with no clear D. The CDR3 spans 16 residues. Germline lookup yields CDR1 SGDLS and CDR2 YYNGEE. Between the trimmed V and J ends, which lost 7 bases and 2 bases, there was a span of 19 bases. The CDR3: CASPRECGLPYNEQFF. CDR3 bases: TGTGCCAGCCCCCGCGAGTGTGGGCTTCCCTACAATGAGCAGTTCTTC.

Only a few counts were recorded for this clonotype. The V gene is TRBV4-3, the J gene TRBJ1-2, with 8 nucleotides matching TRBD1. The CDR3 runs 15 residues. The V segment lost 1 base and the J segment 6 bases; nucleotides outside the gene matches: 7. Germline CDR1 reads LGHNA; CDR2 reads YSLEER. CDR3 sequence reads: CASSQVRQGANGYTF. CDR3 DNA: TGCGCCAGCAGCCAAGTCCGGCAGGGGGCGAATGGCTACACCTTC.

V usage is TRBV5-1 and J usage is TRBJ2-3; D tentatively fits TRBD1 or TRBD2 (5 bases each). Trimming pared 2 bases from V and 6 bases from J, leaving 10 bases between. Germline-derived CDR1 and CDR2 are SGHRS and YFSETQ. The CDR3 loop spans 13 amino acids. CDR3 nucleotide sequence: TGCGCCAGCAGCTTAGCATGGGGGGATACGCAGTATTTT. The encoded protein is CASSLAWGDTQYF.